Listed below are T cell receptor beta chains from one sample, sequenced in a study of blood T cell repertoires in COVID-19. The repertoire was sequenced with immunoSEQ multiplex PCR; TCRdb's copy has only in-frame clones and lacks some. The table shows about 300,000 clones, with roughly 88% occurring only once. Input material: peripheral blood. The receptors come from a woman aged 50 to 60 with acute or convalescent COVID-19. Each CDR3 is given with its conserved first and last residue.

TRBV20-1	TRBJ1-1	CSASEGRDTEAFF
TRBV6-5	TRBJ1-5	CASSYSLGGGDQPQHF
TRBV6-5	TRBJ2-7	CASSSSGTFSLYEQYF
TRBV7-3	TRBJ2-3	CASSFRLAGPLAGDTQYF
TRBV4-1	TRBJ2-7	CASSPTSGRAHEQYF
TRBV7-9	TRBJ1-4	CASSLEQGGKLFF
TRBV19	TRBJ2-7	CASSMGLAETYEQYF
TRBV27	TRBJ2-7	CASSFSLQGTYEQYF
TRBV6-2/TRBV6-3	TRBJ1-5	CASSYGDTVGNQPQHF
TRBV27	TRBJ1-1	CASSYRGLGTEAFF
TRBV4-2	TRBJ2-3	CASSHTGLAGTDTQYF